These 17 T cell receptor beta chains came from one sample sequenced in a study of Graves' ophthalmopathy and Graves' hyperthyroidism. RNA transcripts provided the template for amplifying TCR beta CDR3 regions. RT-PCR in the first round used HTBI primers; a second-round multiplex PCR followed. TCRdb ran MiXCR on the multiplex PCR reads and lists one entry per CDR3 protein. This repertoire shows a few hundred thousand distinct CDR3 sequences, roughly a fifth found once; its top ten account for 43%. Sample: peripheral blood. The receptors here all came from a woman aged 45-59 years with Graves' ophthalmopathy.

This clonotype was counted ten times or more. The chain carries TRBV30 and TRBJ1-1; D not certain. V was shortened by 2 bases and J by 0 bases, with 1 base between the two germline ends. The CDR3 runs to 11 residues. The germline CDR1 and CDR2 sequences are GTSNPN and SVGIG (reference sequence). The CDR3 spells CAWSLNTEAFF. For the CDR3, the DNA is TGTGCCTGGAGTTTGAACACTGAAGCTTTCTTT. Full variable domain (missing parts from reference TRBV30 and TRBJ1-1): SQTIHQWPATLVQPVGSPLSLECTVEGTSNPNLYWYRQAAGRGLQLLFYSVGIGQISSEVPQNLSASRPQDRQFILSSKKLLLSDSGFYLCAWSLNTEAFFGQGTRLTVV.

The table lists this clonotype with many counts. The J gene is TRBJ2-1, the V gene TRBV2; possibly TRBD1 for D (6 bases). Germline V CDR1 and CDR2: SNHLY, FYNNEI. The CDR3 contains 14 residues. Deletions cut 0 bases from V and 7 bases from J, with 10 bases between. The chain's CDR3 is CASSEAQGRNEQFF. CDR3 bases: TGTGCCAGCAGTGAAGCGCAGGGGCGGAATGAGCAGTTCTTC.

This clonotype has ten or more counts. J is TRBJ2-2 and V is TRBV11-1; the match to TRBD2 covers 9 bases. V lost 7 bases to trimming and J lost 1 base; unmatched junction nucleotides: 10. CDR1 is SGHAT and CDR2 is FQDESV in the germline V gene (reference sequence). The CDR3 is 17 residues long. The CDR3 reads CASTQGTTSGNTGELFF. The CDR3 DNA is TGTGCCAGCACCCAGGGGACGACTAGCGGGAACACCGGGGAGCTGTTTTTT.

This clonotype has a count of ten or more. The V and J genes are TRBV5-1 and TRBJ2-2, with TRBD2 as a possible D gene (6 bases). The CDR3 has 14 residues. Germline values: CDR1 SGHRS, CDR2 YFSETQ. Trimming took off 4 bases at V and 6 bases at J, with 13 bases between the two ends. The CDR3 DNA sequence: TGCGCCAGCAGCCGGGGGACGGGGTCCGGGGAGCTGTTTTTT. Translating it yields CASSRGTGSGELFF.

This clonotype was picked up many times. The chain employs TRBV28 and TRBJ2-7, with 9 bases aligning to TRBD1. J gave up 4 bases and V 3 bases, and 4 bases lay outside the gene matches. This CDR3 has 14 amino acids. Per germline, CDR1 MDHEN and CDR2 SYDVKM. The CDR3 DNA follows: TGTGCCAGCAGTTTCGGGGGACAGGGATACGAGCAGTACTTC. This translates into CASSFGGQGYEQYF.

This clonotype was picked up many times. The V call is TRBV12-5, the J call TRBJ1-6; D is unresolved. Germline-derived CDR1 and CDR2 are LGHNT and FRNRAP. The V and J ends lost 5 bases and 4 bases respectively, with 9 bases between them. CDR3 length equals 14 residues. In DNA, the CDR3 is TGTGCTAGTGGTCCAGACGGATATAATTCACCCCTCCACTTT. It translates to CASGPDGYNSPLHF.

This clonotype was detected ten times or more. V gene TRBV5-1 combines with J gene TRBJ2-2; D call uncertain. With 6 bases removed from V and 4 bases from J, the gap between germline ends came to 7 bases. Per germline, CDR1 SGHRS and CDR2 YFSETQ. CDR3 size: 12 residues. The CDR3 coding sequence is TGCGCCAGCACCTTCCGCACCGGGGAGCTGTTTTTT. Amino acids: CASTFRTGELFF.

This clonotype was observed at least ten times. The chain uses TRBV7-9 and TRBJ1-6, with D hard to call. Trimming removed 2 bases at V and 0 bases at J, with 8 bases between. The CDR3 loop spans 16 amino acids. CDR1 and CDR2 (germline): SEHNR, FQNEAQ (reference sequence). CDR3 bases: TGTGCCAGCAGCTTAAGATACGGCTCCTATAATTCACCCCTCCACTTT. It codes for CASSLRYGSYNSPLHF. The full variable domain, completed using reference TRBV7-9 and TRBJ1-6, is DTGVSQNPRHKITKRGQNVTFRCDPISEHNRLYWYRQTLGQGPEFLTYFQNEAQLEKSRLLSDRFSAERPKGSFSTLEIQRTEQGDSAMYLCASSLRYGSYNSPLHFGNGTRLTVT.

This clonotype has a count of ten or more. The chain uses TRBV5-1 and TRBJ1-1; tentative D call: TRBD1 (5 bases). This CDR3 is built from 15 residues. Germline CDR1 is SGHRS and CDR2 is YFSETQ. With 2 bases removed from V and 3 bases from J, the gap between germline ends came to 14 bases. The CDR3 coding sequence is TGCGCCAGCAGCTTCACCGCAGGGAGTCACACTGAAGCTTTCTTT. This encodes CASSFTAGSHTEAFF.

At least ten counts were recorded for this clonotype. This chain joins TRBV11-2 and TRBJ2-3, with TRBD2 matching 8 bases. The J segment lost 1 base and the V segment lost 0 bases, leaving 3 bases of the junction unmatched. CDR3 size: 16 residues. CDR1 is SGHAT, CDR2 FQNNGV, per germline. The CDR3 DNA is TGTGCCAGCAGCTTAGACAGCGGGAGCGGCACAGATACGCAGTATTTT. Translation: CASSLDSGSGTDTQYF.

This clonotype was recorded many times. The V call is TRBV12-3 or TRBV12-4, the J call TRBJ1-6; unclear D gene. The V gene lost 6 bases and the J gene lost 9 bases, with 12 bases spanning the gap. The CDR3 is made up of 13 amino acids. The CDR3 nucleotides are TGTGCCAGCAGCCGAAAGGCTGCTTCACCCCTCCACTTT. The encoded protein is CASSRKAASPLHF.

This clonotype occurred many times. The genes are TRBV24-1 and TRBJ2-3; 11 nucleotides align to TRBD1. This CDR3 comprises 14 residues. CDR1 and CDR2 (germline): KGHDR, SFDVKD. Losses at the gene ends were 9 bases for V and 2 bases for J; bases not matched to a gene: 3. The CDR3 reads CATGTGGVTDTQYF. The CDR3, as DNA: TGTGCCACCGGGACAGGGGGAGTCACAGATACGCAGTATTTT.

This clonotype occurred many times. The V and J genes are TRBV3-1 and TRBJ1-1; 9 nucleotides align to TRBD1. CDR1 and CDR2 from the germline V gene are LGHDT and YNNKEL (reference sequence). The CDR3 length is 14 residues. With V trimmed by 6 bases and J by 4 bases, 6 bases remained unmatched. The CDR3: CASRLQGASTEAFF. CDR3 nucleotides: TGTGCCAGCAGACTACAGGGGGCGAGCACTGAAGCTTTCTTT.

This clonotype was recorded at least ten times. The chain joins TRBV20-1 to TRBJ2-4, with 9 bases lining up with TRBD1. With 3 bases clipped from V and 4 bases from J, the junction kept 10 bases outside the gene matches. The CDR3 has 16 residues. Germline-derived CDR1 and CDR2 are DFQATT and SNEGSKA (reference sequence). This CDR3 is CSAREITGGLKNIQYF. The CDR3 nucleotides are TGCAGTGCTAGGGAAATAACAGGGGGCCTGAAAAACATTCAGTACTTC.

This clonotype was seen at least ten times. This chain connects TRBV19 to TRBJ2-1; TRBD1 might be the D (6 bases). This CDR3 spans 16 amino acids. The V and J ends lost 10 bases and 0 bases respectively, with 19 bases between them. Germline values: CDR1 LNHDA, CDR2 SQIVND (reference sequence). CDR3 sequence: CATRGNYGSSYNEQFF. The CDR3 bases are TGTGCCACCAGGGGCAACTATGGGAGCTCCTACAATGAGCAGTTCTTC. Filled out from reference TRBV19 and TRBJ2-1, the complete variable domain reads DGGITQSPKYLFRKEGQNVTLSCEQNLNHDAMYWYRQDPGQGLRLIYYSQIVNDFQKGDIAEGYSVSREKKESFPLTVTSAQKNPTAFYLCATRGNYGSSYNEQFFGPGTRLTVL.

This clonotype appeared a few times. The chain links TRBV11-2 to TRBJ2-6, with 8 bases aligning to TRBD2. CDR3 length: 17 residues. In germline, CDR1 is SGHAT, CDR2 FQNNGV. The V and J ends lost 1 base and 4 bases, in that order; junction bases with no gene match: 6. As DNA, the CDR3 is TGTGCCAGCAGCTTAGTGTTCGGGGGGGTCGGGGCCAACGTCCTGACTTTC. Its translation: CASSLVFGGVGANVLTF.

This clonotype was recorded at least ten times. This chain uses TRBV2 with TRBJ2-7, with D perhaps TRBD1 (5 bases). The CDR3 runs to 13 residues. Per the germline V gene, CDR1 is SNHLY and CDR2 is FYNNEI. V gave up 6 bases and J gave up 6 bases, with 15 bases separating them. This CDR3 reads CASSLPPGREQYF. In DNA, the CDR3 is TGTGCCAGCAGCCTTCCACCAGGGCGCGAGCAGTACTTC.